Given below is one T cell receptor (beta chain) in context. TCRdb keeps only in-frame clones here, not all; method: immunoSEQ multiplex PCR. Altogether 110,000 or so clones are present, around 85% being singletons, with the ten largest covering 13%. The source of the sample is a study of blood T cell repertoires in COVID-19. With 1 base clipped from V and 9 bases from J, the junction kept 10 bases outside the gene matches. Germline lookup yields CDR1 SEHNR and CDR2 FQNEAQ (reference sequence). This CDR3 spans 16 amino acids. The J gene is TRBJ2-1, the V gene TRBV7-9; the match to TRBD2 covers 9 bases. The sample was peripheral blood. The sequence was collected from a human donor in a cohort sampled during active COVID-19. The chain's CDR3 is CASSLVAGGPVGEQFF. CDR3 sequence (DNA): TGTGCCAGCAGCTTAGTTGCGGGGGGGCCGGTGGGTGAGCAGTTCTTC.